Given below is one TCR beta chain in context. This specimen comes from a study of T-cell reconstitution after alpha-beta-depleted transplantation in children. Unique molecular identifiers were incorporated into the prepared TCRbeta library. MiXCR, run by TCRdb on the PCR reads, gives a single entry per CDR3 protein. This sample has about 500,000 distinct CDR3 sequences, with approximately 32% found just once. The CDR3 is 16 amino acids. CDR1 is SEHNR and CDR2 is FQNEAQ in the germline V gene (reference sequence). Trimming took 5 bases from V and 1 from J, leaving 18 bases between them. The TCR originated in a human donor who donated a stem cell graft to a child with aplastic anemia. This specimen was PBMCs from the stem cell graft donor, taken from the stem cell graft. V and J are TRBV7-9 and TRBJ2-7; TRBD1 might be the D (5 bases). The CDR3 sequence: CASSPPAGHLSYEQYF. The CDR3 DNA is TGTGCCAGCAGCCCCCCTGCAGGACACTTATCCTACGAGCAGTACTTC.